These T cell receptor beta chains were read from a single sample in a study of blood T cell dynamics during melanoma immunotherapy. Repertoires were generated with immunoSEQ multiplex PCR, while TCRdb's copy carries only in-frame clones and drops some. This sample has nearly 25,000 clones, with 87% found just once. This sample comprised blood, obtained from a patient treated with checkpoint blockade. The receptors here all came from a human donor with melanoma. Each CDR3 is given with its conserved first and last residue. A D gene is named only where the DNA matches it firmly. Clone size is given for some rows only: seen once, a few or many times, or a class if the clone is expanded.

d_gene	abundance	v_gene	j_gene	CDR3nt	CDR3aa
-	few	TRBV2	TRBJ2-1	TGTGCCAGCAGTGTGCTGTCGGGATCCTACAATGAGCAGTTCTTC	CASSVLSGSYNEQFF
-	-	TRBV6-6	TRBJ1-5	TGTGCCAGCAATGTACAGGGAGGCAATCAGCCCCAGCATTTT	CASNVQGGNQPQHF
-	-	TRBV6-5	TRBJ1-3	TGTGCCAGCAGCCCTGGATGGGCCGTCGACACCATATATTTT	CASSPGWAVDTIYF
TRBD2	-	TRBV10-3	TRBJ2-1	TGTGCCATCAGGGACCCTCGTCTAGCGGAAGGTTACAATGAGCAGTTCTTC	CAIRDPRLAEGYNEQFF
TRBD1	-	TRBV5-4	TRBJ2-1	TGTGCCAGCAGCCCGGGACAGGGAACCCACAATGAGCAGTTCTTC	CASSPGQGTHNEQFF
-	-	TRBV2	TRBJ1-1	TGTGCCAGCTTTGGGGGTCGGGTCGGGGCTTTCTTT	CASFGGRVGAFF
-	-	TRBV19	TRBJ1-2	TGTGCCAGTGGGCCCTTGGGCTACACCTTC	CASGPLGYTF
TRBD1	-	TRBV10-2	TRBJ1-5	TGCGCCAGCAAGTTAGGGGGCTCGGGTCAGCCCCAGCATTTT	CASKLGGSGQPQHF
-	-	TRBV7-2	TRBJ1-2	TGTGCCAGCAGCTTACTAGGAGGCACAGGGTTTAACTATGGCTACACCTTC	CASSLLGGTGFNYGYTF
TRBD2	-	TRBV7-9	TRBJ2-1	TGTGCCAGCAGCTTAGCGCTAGCGGGAGCCTACAATGAGCAGTTCTTC	CASSLALAGAYNEQFF
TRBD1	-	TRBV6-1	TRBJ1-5	TGTGCCAGCAGTGGGATTAGGACAGGTAATAGCAATCAGCCCCAGCATTTT	CASSGIRTGNSNQPQHF
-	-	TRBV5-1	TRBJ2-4	TGCGCCAGCAGCTCCCTTTTGGGGGCCAAAAACATTCAGTACTTC	CASSSLLGAKNIQYF
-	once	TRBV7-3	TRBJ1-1	TGTGCCAGCAGCCCCTCCGGCGCGGGGCACTTCACTGAAGCTTTCTTT	CASSPSGAGHFTEAFF
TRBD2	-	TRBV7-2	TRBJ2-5	TGTGCCAGCAGCTTAGACGGGAGGGTGTACCAAGAGACCCAGTACTTC	CASSLDGRVYQETQYF
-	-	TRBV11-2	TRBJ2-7	TGTGCCAGCAGCCTCGGACAACACTCCTACGAGCAGTACTTC	CASSLGQHSYEQYF
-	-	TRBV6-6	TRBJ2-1	TGTGCCAGCAGTACCTCCACGGGGCTTGAGCAGTTCTTC	CASSTSTGLEQFF
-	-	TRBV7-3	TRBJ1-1	TGTGCCAGCAGCTTAAGCCCCGCGATGAACACTGAAGCTTTCTTT	CASSLSPAMNTEAFF
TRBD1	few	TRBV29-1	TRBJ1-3	TGCAGCGTCCAAAGGGACAGTGGAAACACCATATATTTT	CSVQRDSGNTIYF
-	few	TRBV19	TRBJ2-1	TGTGCCAGTAGTATACCGTCAAATACCAATGAGCAGTTCTTC	CASSIPSNTNEQFF
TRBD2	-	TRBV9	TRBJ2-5	TGTGCCAGCAGCGAGGTCAGCGGGGAAGAGACCCAGTACTTC	CASSEVSGEETQYF
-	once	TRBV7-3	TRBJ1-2	TGTGCCAGCCCTGGTCGTGGCTACACCTTC	CASPGRGYTF
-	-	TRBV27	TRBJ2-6	TGTGCCAGCAGTTTATCGCTCGGTGGGGCCAACGTCCTGACTTTC	CASSLSLGGANVLTF
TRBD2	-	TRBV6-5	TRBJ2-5	TGTGCCAGCAGTTACTCAGCCCTAGCGGGCACCTACTTC	CASSYSALAGTYF
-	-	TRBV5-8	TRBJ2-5	TGTGCCAGCAACCTAGATGGGGGAGAGACCCAGTACTTC	CASNLDGGETQYF
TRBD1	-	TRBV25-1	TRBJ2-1	TGTGCCAGCACCAACATCGGGACAGGATGGGGTGAGCAGTTCTTC	CASTNIGTGWGEQFF
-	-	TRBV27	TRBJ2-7	TGTGCCAGCAGCTCCCTAGGGGTTCGGGAGCAGTACTTC	CASSSLGVREQYF
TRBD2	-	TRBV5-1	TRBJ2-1	TGCGCCAGCCAGGAGGCTAGCGGGAGGGAGTACAATGAGCAGTTCTTC	CASQEASGREYNEQFF
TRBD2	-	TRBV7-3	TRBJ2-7	TGTGCCAGCAGCTTACAGGGGTGGAGGACTAGCGGTACGCCCTCCTACGAGCAGTACTTC	CASSLQGWRTSGTPSYEQYF
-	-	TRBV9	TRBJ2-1	TGTGCCAGCAGTGAACAGGGAAAGTGGAATGAGCAGTTCTTC	CASSEQGKWNEQFF
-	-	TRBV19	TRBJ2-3	TGTGCCAGTACCCCCTGGGCCTCCTGGGGGGATACGCAGTATTTT	CASTPWASWGDTQYF
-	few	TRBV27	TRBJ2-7	TGTGCCAGCAGTTTATCGGGATCCTACGAGCAGTACTTC	CASSLSGSYEQYF
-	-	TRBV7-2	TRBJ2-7	TGTGCCAGCAGCTTATGGGCTGCAGGGAGAAACGAGCAGTACTTC	CASSLWAAGRNEQYF
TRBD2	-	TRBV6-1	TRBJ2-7	TGTGCCAGCAGTGCTAGTATGGGACTAGCGGGGCTCTACGAGCAGTACTTC	CASSASMGLAGLYEQYF
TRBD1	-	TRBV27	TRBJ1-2	TGTGCCAGCAGTTCGACAGGGGGGGGCTATGGCTACACCTTC	CASSSTGGGYGYTF
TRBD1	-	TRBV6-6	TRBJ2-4	TGTGCCAGCAGTTGGCTAACGGGACAGGGAAACATTCAGTACTTC	CASSWLTGQGNIQYF
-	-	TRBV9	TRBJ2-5	TGTGCCAGCAGCGACGCTGGAGAGACCCAGTACTTC	CASSDAGETQYF
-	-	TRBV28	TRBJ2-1	TGTGCCAGCAGATTAGACTCGGACTACAATGAGCAGTTCTTC	CASRLDSDYNEQFF
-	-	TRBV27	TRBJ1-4	TGTGCCACTGCGGCCGTGGGGGCTTCTAATGAAAAACTGTTTTTT	CATAAVGASNEKLFF
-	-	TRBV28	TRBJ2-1	TGTGCCTGGGGATCCTACAATGAGCAGTTCTTC	CAWGSYNEQFF
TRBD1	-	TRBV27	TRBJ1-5	TGTGCCAGCTCTGGTGGGACAGGGTTTTTGCAGCCCCAGCATTTT	CASSGGTGFLQPQHF
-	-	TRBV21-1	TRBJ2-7	TGTGCCAGCAGCAAAGAGACAGCCATCTTATCCTACGAGCAGTACTTC	CASSKETAILSYEQYF
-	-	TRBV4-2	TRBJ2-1	TGTGCCAGCAGCCGAACGAACAATGAGCAGTTCTTC	CASSRTNNEQFF
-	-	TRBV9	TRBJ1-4	TGTGCCAGCAGCGCCCCTACAGCAACTAATGAAAAACTGTTTTTT	CASSAPTATNEKLFF
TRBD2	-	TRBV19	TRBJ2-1	TGTGCCAGTAGTGTAAGACTAGCGGGAGGGCCCAATGAGCAGTTCTTC	CASSVRLAGGPNEQFF
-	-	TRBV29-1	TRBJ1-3	TGCAGCGTTGATAACGGAAACACCATATATTTT	CSVDNGNTIYF
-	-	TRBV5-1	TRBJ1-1	TGCGCCAGCAGCCTACGACCAGTTGGGAGGCCGTGGGACACTGAAGCTTTCTTT	CASSLRPVGRPWDTEAFF
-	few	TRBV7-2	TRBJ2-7	TGTGCCAGCAGCGAACAAGCAGGGATCGAGCAGTACTTC	CASSEQAGIEQYF
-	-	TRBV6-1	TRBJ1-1	TGTGCCAGCAGTGAAAATTGGGTCGCGTTGAACACTGAAGCTTTCTTT	CASSENWVALNTEAFF
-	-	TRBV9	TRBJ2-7	TGTGCCAGCAGCGGACAAATACGGGACGAGCAGTACTTC	CASSGQIRDEQYF
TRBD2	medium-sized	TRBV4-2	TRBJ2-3	TGTGCCAGCAGCCAAGGCGAGGCTAGCGGGAGTTTGAGGACAGATACGCAGTATTTT	CASSQGEASGSLRTDTQYF
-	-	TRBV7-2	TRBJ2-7	TGTGCCAGCAGCCCGCCCCGGGGTCGAGTATACTACGAGCAGTACTTC	CASSPPRGRVYYEQYF
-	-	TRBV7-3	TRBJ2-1	TGTGCCAGCAGCTCCATCACTACCGGGGAGCAGTTCTTC	CASSSITTGEQFF
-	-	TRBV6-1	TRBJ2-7	TGTGCCAGCAGTGAAAACAGGGACTACGAGCAGTACTTC	CASSENRDYEQYF